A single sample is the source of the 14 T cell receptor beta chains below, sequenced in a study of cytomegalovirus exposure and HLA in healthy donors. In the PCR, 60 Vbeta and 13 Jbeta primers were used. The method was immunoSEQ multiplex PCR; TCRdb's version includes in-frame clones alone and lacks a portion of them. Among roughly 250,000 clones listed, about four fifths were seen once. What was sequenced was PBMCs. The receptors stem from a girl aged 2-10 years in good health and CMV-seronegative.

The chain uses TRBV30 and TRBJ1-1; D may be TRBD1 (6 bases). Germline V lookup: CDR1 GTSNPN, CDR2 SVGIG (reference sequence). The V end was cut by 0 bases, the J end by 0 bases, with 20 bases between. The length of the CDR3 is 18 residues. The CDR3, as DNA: TGTGCCTGGAGTGTATCTGTGGGGGCGATGGGGATGAACACTGAAGCTTTCTTT. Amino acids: CAWSVSVGAMGMNTEAFF.

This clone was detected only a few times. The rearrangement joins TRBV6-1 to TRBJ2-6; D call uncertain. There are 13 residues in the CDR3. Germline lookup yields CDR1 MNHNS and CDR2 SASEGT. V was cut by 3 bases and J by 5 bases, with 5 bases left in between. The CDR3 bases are TGTGCCAGCAGTGACCTCTGGGCCAACGTCCTGACTTTC. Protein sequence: CASSDLWANVLTF.

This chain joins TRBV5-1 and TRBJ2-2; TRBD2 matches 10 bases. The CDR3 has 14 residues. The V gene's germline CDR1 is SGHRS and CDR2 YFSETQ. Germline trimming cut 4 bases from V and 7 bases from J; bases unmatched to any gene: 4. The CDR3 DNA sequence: TGCGCCAGCAGCACACGGACTAGCGGCGGGGAGCTGTTTTTT. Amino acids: CASSTRTSGGELFF.

The chain's CDR3 is CASSQKPGTVPYEQYF. Written as DNA, the CDR3 is TGCGCCAGCAGCCAAAAACCCGGGACAGTGCCGTACGAGCAGTACTTC. The V call is TRBV5-1, the J call TRBJ2-7, with 7 positions matching TRBD1. The CDR3 sequence is 16 residues long. The germline gives CDR1 SGHRS, CDR2 YFSETQ. Trimming at V came to 4 bases and at J to 4 bases, leaving 14 bases not matched to a gene.

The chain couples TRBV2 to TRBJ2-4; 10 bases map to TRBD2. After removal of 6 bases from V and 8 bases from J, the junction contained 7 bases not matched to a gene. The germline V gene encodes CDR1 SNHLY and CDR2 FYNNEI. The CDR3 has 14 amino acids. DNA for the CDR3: TGTGCCAGCAGGCCTAGCGGGGGAAGGGACATTCAGTACTTC. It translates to CASRPSGGRDIQYF.

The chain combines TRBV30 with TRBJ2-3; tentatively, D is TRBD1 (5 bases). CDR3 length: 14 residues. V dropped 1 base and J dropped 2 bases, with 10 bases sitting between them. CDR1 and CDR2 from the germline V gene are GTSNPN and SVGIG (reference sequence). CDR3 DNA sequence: TGTGCCTGGAGTGAGGGGTCCTACACAGATACGCAGTATTTT. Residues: CAWSEGSYTDTQYF.

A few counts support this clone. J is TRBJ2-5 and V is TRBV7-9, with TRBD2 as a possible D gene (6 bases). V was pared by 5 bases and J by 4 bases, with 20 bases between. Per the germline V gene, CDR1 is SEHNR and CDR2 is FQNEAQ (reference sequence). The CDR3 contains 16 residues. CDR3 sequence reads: CASSNIQGGKLETQYF. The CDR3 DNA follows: TGTGCCAGCAGCAACATTCAAGGAGGGAAGTTAGAGACCCAGTACTTC.

CDR3 region: CASSFLLRPLHF. The DNA of the CDR3 is TGTGCCAGCTCATTCCTATTAAGACCCCTCCACTTT. V is TRBV18 and J is TRBJ1-6; D gene uncertain. CDR3 length equals 12 residues. The V end was cut by 5 bases, the J end by 12 bases, with 11 bases between. The germline CDR1 and CDR2 sequences are KGHSH and LQKENI.

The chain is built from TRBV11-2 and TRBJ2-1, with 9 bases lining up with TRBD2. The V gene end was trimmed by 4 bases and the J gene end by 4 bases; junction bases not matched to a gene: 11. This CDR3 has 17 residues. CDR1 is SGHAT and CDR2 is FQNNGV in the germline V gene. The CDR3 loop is CASSSSVVAGAYNEQFF. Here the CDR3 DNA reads TGTGCCAGCAGCTCCTCCGTAGTAGCGGGAGCTTACAATGAGCAGTTCTTC. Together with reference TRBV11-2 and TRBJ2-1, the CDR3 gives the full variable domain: EAGVAQSPRYKIIEKRQSVAFWCNPISGHATLYWYQQILGQGPKLLIQFQNNGVVDDSQLPKDRFSAERLKGVDSTLKIQPAKLEDSAVYLCASSSSVVAGAYNEQFFGPGTRLTVL.

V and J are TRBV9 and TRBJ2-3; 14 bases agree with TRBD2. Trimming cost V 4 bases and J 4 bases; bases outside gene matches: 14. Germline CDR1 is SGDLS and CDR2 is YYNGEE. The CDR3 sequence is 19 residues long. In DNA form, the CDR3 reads TGTGCCAGCAGCCCGGGACTAGCGGGAGCGTCCCTCGCGGCAGATACGCAGTATTTT. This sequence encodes CASSPGLAGASLAADTQYF.

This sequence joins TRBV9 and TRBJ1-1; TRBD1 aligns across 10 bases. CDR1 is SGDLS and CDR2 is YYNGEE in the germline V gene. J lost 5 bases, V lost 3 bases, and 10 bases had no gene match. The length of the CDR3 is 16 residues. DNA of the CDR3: TGTGCCAGCAGCGCCCGGGACAGGGGCCCCCCAACTGAAGCTTTCTTT. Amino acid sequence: CASSARDRGPPTEAFF.

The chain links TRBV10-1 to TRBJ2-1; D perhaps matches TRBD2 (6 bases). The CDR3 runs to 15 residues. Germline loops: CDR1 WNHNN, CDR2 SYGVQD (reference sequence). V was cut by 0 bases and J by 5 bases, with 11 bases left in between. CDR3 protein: CASSESRDPNNEQFF. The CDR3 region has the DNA TGCGCCAGCAGTGAGTCGCGGGACCCAAACAATGAGCAGTTCTTC.

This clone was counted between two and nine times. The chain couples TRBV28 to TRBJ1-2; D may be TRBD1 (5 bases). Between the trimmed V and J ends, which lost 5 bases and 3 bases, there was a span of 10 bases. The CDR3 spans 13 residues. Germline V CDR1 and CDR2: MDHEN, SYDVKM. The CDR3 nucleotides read TGTGCCAGCAGTCTATTGACAGACTATGGCTACACCTTC. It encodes CASSLLTDYGYTF.

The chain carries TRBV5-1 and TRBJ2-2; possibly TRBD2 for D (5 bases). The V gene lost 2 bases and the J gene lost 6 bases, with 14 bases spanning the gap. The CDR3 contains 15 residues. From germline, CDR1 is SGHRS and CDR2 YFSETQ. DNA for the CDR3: TGCGCCAGCAGCTTAAATCTCCTCGGGGCCGGGGAGCTGTTTTTT. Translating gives CASSLNLLGAGELFF.